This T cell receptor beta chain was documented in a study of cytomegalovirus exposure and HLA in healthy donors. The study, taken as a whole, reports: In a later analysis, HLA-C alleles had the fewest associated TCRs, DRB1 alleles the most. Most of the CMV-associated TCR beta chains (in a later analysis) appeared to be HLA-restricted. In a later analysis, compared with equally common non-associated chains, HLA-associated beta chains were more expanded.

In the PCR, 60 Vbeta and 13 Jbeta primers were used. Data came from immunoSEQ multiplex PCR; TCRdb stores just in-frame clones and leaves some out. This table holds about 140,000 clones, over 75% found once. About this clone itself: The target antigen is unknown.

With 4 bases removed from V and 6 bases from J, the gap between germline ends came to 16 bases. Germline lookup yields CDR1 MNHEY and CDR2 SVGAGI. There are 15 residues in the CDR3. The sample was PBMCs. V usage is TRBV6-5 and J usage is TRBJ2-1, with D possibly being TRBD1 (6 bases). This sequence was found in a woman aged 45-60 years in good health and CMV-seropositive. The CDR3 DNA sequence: TGTGCCAGCAGTTTAGCAGACAGGAGCTTCAATGAGCAGTTCTTC. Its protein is CASSLADRSFNEQFF.